The 20 T cell receptor beta chains in this list originate from one sample, sequenced in a study of blood T cell repertoires in COVID-19. The method was immunoSEQ multiplex PCR; TCRdb's version includes in-frame clones alone and lacks a portion of them. The table shows 250,000 to 350,000 clones, with around 90% occurring only once. Sequencing was performed on PBMCs or T cells enriched from blood (not recorded which). The receptors stem from a woman aged 18-29 years with acute COVID-19.

The chain has TRBV25-1 and TRBJ2-1, with TRBD2 matching 8 bases. Per germline, CDR1 MGHDK and CDR2 SYGVNS. V gave up 7 bases and J gave up 4 bases; unmatched junction bases: 9. This CDR3 has 15 amino acids. DNA of the CDR3: TGTGCCAGCAAGGCCACTAGCGGAATTTACAATGAGCAGTTCTTC. It codes for CASKATSGIYNEQFF. The full variable domain, in which reference TRBV25-1 and TRBJ2-1 provide the parts outside the CDR3, is EADIYQTPRYLVIGTGKKITLECSQTMGHDKMYWYQQDPGMELHLIHYSYGVNSTEKGDLSSESTVSRIRTEHFPLTLESARPSHTSQYLCASKATSGIYNEQFFGPGTRLTVL.

The chain has TRBV5-5 and TRBJ2-1, with D possibly matching TRBD1 (5 bases). Germline CDR1 and CDR2: SGHKS and YYEKEE (reference sequence). V shed 6 bases and J shed 4 bases, with 17 bases lying between them. This CDR3 has 15 residues. CDR3 sequence reads: CASIEGALSYNEQFF. The CDR3 nucleotides are TGTGCCAGCATAGAAGGGGCCCTCTCATACAATGAGCAGTTCTTC.

The V and J genes are TRBV21-1 and TRBJ2-7; TRBD2, the D gene given by the table, was not confirmed from the DNA. TRBV21-1 is a listed pseudogene. The CDR3 loop spans 20 amino acids. The CDR3 bases are TGTGCCAGCAGCAAAGTATCCAGGGGGGGACTAGCGGGAGCGGGGTACGAGCAGTACTTC. This encodes CASSKVSRGGLAGAGYEQYF.

The chain uses TRBV11-2 and TRBJ2-3; D is possibly TRBD2 (5 bases). Germline CDR1 is SGHAT and CDR2 is FQNNGV. The CDR3 sequence is 17 residues long. Trimming cost V 1 base and J 0 bases, with 14 bases left between them. The CDR3 sequence is CASSLAASPSSTDTQYF. The CDR3 bases are TGTGCCAGCAGCTTAGCCGCTAGCCCCTCTAGCACAGATACGCAGTATTTT.

This clone was recorded only once. The V call is TRBV4-3, the J call TRBJ1-4; the match to TRBD1 covers 11 bases. The germline V gene encodes CDR1 LGHNA and CDR2 YSLEER. CDR3 size: 16 residues. With 6 bases clipped from V and 5 bases from J, the junction kept 8 bases outside the gene matches. Written as DNA, the CDR3 is TGCGCCAGCAGAGGAGACAGGGACAGGGGGAATGAAAAACTGTTTTTT. This encodes CASRGDRDRGNEKLFF.

The chain couples TRBV18 to TRBJ1-6; 7 bases map to TRBD1. The CDR3 consists of 13 residues. Trimming at V came to 8 bases and at J to 9 bases, leaving 7 bases not matched to a gene. Germline assignment: CDR1 KGHSH and CDR2 LQKENI. The CDR3 sequence is CASTRDSPSPLHF. The CDR3 coding sequence is TGTGCCAGCACAAGGGACAGCCCTTCACCCCTCCACTTT.

The chain links TRBV7-2 to TRBJ2-7; D may be TRBD2 (5 bases). CDR1 and CDR2 from the germline V gene are SGHTA and FQGNSA. The CDR3 has 14 amino acids. Trimming pared 5 bases from V and 4 bases from J, leaving 15 bases between. CDR3 sequence reads: CASSRQGSWYEQYF. DNA of the CDR3: TGTGCCAGCAGCCGCCAAGGGAGTTGGTACGAGCAGTACTTC.

The chain employs TRBV6-5 and TRBJ2-7; TRBD2 agrees at 9 bases. This CDR3 region has 15 residues. V shed 7 bases and J 3 bases; nucleotides not matched to a gene: 10. Germline lookup yields CDR1 MNHEY and CDR2 SVGAGI. Here the CDR3 reads CASKPVAGVFYEQYF. The CDR3 region has the DNA TGTGCCAGCAAACCTGTAGCGGGAGTTTTCTACGAGCAGTACTTC.

CDR3 in amino acids: CASSLRQGNEQYF. The CDR3, as DNA: TGTGCCAGCTCACTCCGACAGGGGAACGAGCAGTACTTC. V usage is TRBV18 and J usage is TRBJ2-7, with 8 bases matching TRBD1. There are 13 residues in the CDR3. The V and J ends lost 4 bases and 5 bases, in that order; junction bases with no gene match: 4. Germline lookup yields CDR1 KGHSH and CDR2 LQKENI.

V usage is TRBV20-1 and J usage is TRBJ1-2; D not resolved. The CDR3 length is 11 residues. The germline V gene encodes CDR1 DFQATT and CDR2 SNEGSKA (reference sequence). Trimming removed 3 bases at V and 2 bases at J, with 4 bases between. The CDR3 nucleotides read TGCAGTGCTAGTAGCAACTATGGCTACACCTTC. It translates to CSASSNYGYTF.

The V gene is TRBV28, the J gene TRBJ2-2; D ambiguous. The V end lost 4 bases, the J end lost 4 bases, and 4 bases lay between the germline ends. CDR1 MDHEN and CDR2 SYDVKM come from the germline V gene. CDR3 length: 12 residues. The chain's CDR3 is CASSSPTGELFF. CDR3 DNA: TGTGCCAGCAGTTCTCCCACCGGGGAGCTGTTTTTT.

This chain joins TRBV7-8 and TRBJ1-4, with TRBD1 matching over 8 bases. CDR3 size: 16 residues. V lost 0 bases to trimming and J lost 8 bases; unmatched junction nucleotides: 8. Per germline, CDR1 SGHVS and CDR2 FQNEAQ. CDR3 nucleotides: TGTGCCAGCAGCTTAGCTACAGGGGGAGCACGCGAAAAACTGTTTTTT. Its protein is CASSLATGGAREKLFF.

This chain connects TRBV27 to TRBJ2-6, with 8 positions matching TRBD2. This CDR3 region has 22 residues. Germline CDR1 MNHEY, CDR2 SMNVEV (reference sequence). V shed 3 bases, J shed 0 bases, and the junction held 19 bases outside the gene matches. The CDR3 loop is CASSFNRGGGSGISSGANVLTF. CDR3 nucleotides: TGTGCCAGCAGTTTTAATCGGGGAGGAGGTAGCGGGATCTCCTCTGGGGCCAACGTCCTGACTTTC.

The chain carries TRBV7-8 and TRBJ2-5, with 12 bases fitting TRBD1. Germline V lookup: CDR1 SGHVS, CDR2 FQNEAQ. This CDR3 is built from 14 residues. Trimming at V came to 6 bases and at J to 6 bases, leaving 5 bases not matched to a gene. The DNA for the CDR3 is TGTGCCAGCAGTCTCAGGGACAGGGGGCAGACCCAGTACTTC. Residues: CASSLRDRGQTQYF.

About this clone: Its ends do not fully match the called genes, so a read error is possible. The CDR3 nucleotides read TGTGCCAGCTCCAATAATTCACCCCTCCACTTT. Protein sequence: CASSNNSPLHF. The chain joins TRBV18 to TRBJ1-6; D uncertain. The CDR3 has 11 residues. Germline CDR1 and CDR2: KGHSH and LQKENI.

The chain links TRBV6-5 to TRBJ1-1; 9 bases align to TRBD1. Germline lookup yields CDR1 MNHEY and CDR2 SVGAGI. CDR3 length equals 14 residues. After removal of 6 bases from V and 5 bases from J, the junction contained 7 bases not matched to a gene. CDR3 sequence reads: CASRKTGGSTEAFF. DNA of the CDR3: TGTGCCAGCAGAAAGACAGGGGGGTCGACTGAAGCTTTCTTT.

The gene calls are TRBV27 and TRBJ2-1; 10 bases align to TRBD2. This CDR3 has 15 amino acids. J gave up 2 bases and V 5 bases, and 3 bases lay outside the gene matches. Germline CDR1 is MNHEY and CDR2 is SMNVEV (reference sequence). The CDR3 DNA sequence: TGTGCCAGCAGTCTAGGACTAGCGGCCTACAATGAGCAGTTCTTC. Its translation is CASSLGLAAYNEQFF.

The chain links TRBV6-2 or TRBV6-3 to TRBJ2-1, with TRBD2 matching 10 bases. V shed 5 bases and J 6 bases; nucleotides not matched to a gene: 10. Germline V gives CDR1 MNHEY, CDR2 SVGEGT. The CDR3 is made up of 16 amino acids. In DNA form, the CDR3 reads TGTGCCAGCAGTCCCTCGGGACTAGCGCGACCCAATGAGCAGTTCTTC. Protein: CASSPSGLARPNEQFF.

The chain combines TRBV18 with TRBJ2-1, with D possibly TRBD1 on 5 matching bases. Per the germline V gene, CDR1 is KGHSH and CDR2 is LQKENI. The CDR3 is 14 residues long. V lost 3 bases to trimming and J lost 5 bases, with 11 bases between them. The CDR3, as DNA: TGTGCCAGCTCACCGAGGACAAGGCACAATGAGCAGTTCTTC. Its translation is CASSPRTRHNEQFF. The whole variable domain, remainder taken from reference TRBV18 and TRBJ2-1, is NAGVMQNPRHLVRRRGQEARLRCSPMKGHSHVYWYRQLPEEGLKFMVYLQKENIIDESGMPKERFSAEFPKEGPSILRIQQVVRGDSAAYFCASSPRTRHNEQFFGPGTRLTVL.

V and J are TRBV7-9 and TRBJ2-7, with a possible D match to TRBD2 (7 bases). This CDR3 is 17 amino acids long. V dropped 5 bases and J dropped 6 bases, with 26 bases sitting between them. The germline CDR1 and CDR2 sequences are SEHNR and FQNEAQ (reference sequence). CDR3 nucleotide sequence: TGTGCCAGCAGCGAGTTACCCTGGGGGGGGCGACCAAGCGAGCAGTACTTC. This codes for CASSELPWGGRPSEQYF.